This is a list of T cell receptor beta chains from one sample in a study of regulatory T cells in long-lasting Graves disease. TCRdb reprocessed the multiplex PCR reads via MiXCR and lists one record per CDR3 protein. The table shows fewer than 350,000 distinct CDR3 sequences, with 15% to 20% occurring only once. The starting material was peripheral blood mononuclear cells (PBMCs), obtained at new diagnosis, from a patient treated with antithyroid drugs. The receptors shown here come from a female donor with Graves disease. Each CDR3 is given with its conserved first and last residue. D genes are given only for firm matches. A row's size may be missing; if present it is once, few, many or a size class.

V gene	J gene	D gene	clone size	CDR3 DNA	CDR3 protein
TRBV9	TRBJ2-2	NA	NA	TGTGCCAGCAGCGTAGATTGGGGGAACACCGGGGAGCTGTTTTTT	CASSVDWGNTGELFF
TRBV27	TRBJ1-4	TRBD1	many	TGTGCCAGCAGTGCCGGACAGGAGAAGGATGAAAAACTGTTTTTT	CASSAGQEKDEKLFF
TRBV24-1	TRBJ2-2	NA	few	TGTGCCACCAGTGATCGGCCCGGCCAGCTGTTTTTT	CATSDRPGQLFF
TRBV19	TRBJ1-4	TRBD1	many	TGTGCCAGTAGTATCCAGGGACAGAGACATGAAAAACTGTTTTTT	CASSIQGQRHEKLFF
TRBV27	TRBJ2-7	NA	many	TGTGCCAGCAGTCCGAATACAGGGAAGGCTAACGAGCAGTACTTC	CASSPNTGKANEQYF
TRBV12-3/TRBV12-4	TRBJ1-1	NA	NA	TGTGCCAGCAGCCTAGCCCTTGGCACTGAAGCTTTCTTT	CASSLALGTEAFF
TRBV7-9	TRBJ2-3	NA	many	TGTGCCAGCAGCGACGTAAAATGGTCAGAGGTCGATACGCAGTATTTT	CASSDVKWSEVDTQYF
TRBV7-9	TRBJ2-1	TRBD2	many	TGTGCCAGCAGCCTACACTTAGCGGGAGCTTTCGGTGGTGAGCAGTTCTTC	CASSLHLAGAFGGEQFF
TRBV7-2	TRBJ1-4	NA	many	TGTGCCAGCAGCTTTCCGAAAGGGGGGTTTAATGAAAAACTGTTTTTT	CASSFPKGGFNEKLFF
TRBV5-1	TRBJ1-6	NA	many	TGCGCCAGCACCTGGGATTCTGTGAATAATTCACCCCTCCACTTT	CASTWDSVNNSPLHF
TRBV20-1	TRBJ1-1	NA	many	TGCAGTGCCCCCAACGGGGACACTGAAGCTTTCTTT	CSAPNGDTEAFF
TRBV20-1	TRBJ2-4	NA	few	TGCAGTGCTAGAGATAGGGCAGGGATTGACATTCAGTACTTC	CSARDRAGIDIQYF
TRBV27	TRBJ2-7	NA	many	TGTGCCAGCAGTACTCAGGTACTCTCCTACGAGCAGTACTTC	CASSTQVLSYEQYF
TRBV28	TRBJ1-5	TRBD1	many	TGTGCCAGCTGTTTACAGGGGTCGGGCAATCAGCCCCAGCATTTT	CASCLQGSGNQPQHF
TRBV9	TRBJ2-1	NA	few	TGTGCCAGCAGCGTAGGGGGAACTAGCAGTTACAATGAGCAGTTCTTC	CASSVGGTSSYNEQFF
TRBV6-2/TRBV6-3	TRBJ1-2	TRBD1	once	TGTGCCAGCAGTTACTCGCCCGGGACAGGGAGCGGCTACACCTTC	CASSYSPGTGSGYTF
TRBV25-1	TRBJ1-3	NA	few	TGTGCCAGCAGGGGAGGATGGAACACCATATATTTT	CASRGGWNTIYF
TRBV5-8	TRBJ2-2	NA	few	TGTGCCAGCAGCGATTGGGGTTGGACAGTGAACACCGGGGAGCTGTTTTTT	CASSDWGWTVNTGELFF
TRBV9	TRBJ2-1	TRBD2	NA	TGTGCCAGCAGCGGACGGGAGGGCTTCGATGAGCAGTTCTTC	CASSGREGFDEQFF
TRBV6-5	TRBJ1-1	NA	NA	TGTGCCAGCAGTTACTCGTCTACATCGAAGGACTTCTTT	CASSYSSTSKDFF
TRBV3-1	TRBJ2-2	NA	few	TGTGCCAGCAGCCAAAAAGGGGCCGGGGAGCTGTTTTTT	CASSQKGAGELFF
TRBV7-9	TRBJ1-5	NA	many	TGTGCCAGCAGCTTAGACGGGGGGCCCAATCAGCCCCAGCATTTT	CASSLDGGPNQPQHF
TRBV11-2	TRBJ1-1	TRBD1	NA	TGTGCCAGCAGCTTGCACAGGGGTTGGAACACTGAAGCTTTCTTT	CASSLHRGWNTEAFF
TRBV5-1	TRBJ1-1	TRBD1	few	TGCGCCAGCAGCTTGGAGGGCAGGGGGACTGAAGCTTTCTTT	CASSLEGRGTEAFF
TRBV7-9	TRBJ2-3	NA	NA	TGTGCCAGCAGATCGGGATCCACAGATACGCAGTATTTT	CASRSGSTDTQYF
TRBV2	TRBJ2-4	NA	NA	TGTGCCAGCAGGAACTGGGGGCAGACAGCCAAAAACATTCAGTACTTC	CASRNWGQTAKNIQYF
TRBV11-2	TRBJ1-2	NA	many	TGTGCCAGCAGCTCGACACTGAGCTATGGCTACACCTTC	CASSSTLSYGYTF
TRBV24-1	TRBJ1-1	NA	many	TGTGCCACCAGTGAGGGACTGAACACTGAAGCTTTCTTT	CATSEGLNTEAFF
TRBV5-1	TRBJ2-7	NA	many	TGCGCCAGCAGCTTGGTAGGTCCTGGAAACGAGCAGTACTTC	CASSLVGPGNEQYF
TRBV29-1	TRBJ2-2	TRBD1	few	TGCAGCGTCAGAACCATGACAGGGACCGCCGGGGAGCTGTTTTTT	CSVRTMTGTAGELFF
TRBV13	TRBJ2-3	NA	many	TGTGCCAGCAGTCCGGGTAGAGCTCTCACAGATACGCAGTATTTT	CASSPGRALTDTQYF
TRBV3-1	TRBJ1-3	NA	NA	TGTGCCAGCAGCCAAGAGGGTAGCCACTCTGGAAACACCATATATTTT	CASSQEGSHSGNTIYF
TRBV19	TRBJ2-3	TRBD2	NA	TGTGCCAGTAGTCCCAGTCTAGCGGACGGTTGGGTTACGCAGTATTTT	CASSPSLADGWVTQYF
TRBV3-1	TRBJ2-2	NA	many	TGTGCCAGCAGCCAATTCGGCAGGACGAAGAACACCGGGGAGCTGTTTTTT	CASSQFGRTKNTGELFF
TRBV20-1	TRBJ2-3	TRBD2	NA	TGCAGTGCTCCAGCGGGAACGGATACGCAGTATTTT	CSAPAGTDTQYF
TRBV7-9	TRBJ1-4	TRBD1	many	TGTGCCAGCAGCCCCGAAAGGGGCAGAGGGGACAGAAAACTGTTTTTT	CASSPERGRGDRKLFF
TRBV6-1	TRBJ2-1	TRBD1	many	TGTGCCAGCAGTCCCCGGGACAGGGAAGGAAATGAGCAGTTCTTC	CASSPRDREGNEQFF
TRBV20-1	TRBJ2-1	TRBD2	many	TGCAGTGCTAGGGCTAGCGGGAGACCCCTCCTATTGGTCAATGAGCAGTTCTTC	CSARASGRPLLLVNEQFF
TRBV5-1	TRBJ2-6	NA	few	TGCGCCAGCAGCCCCTCCCAGCCGGCCAACGTCCTGACTTTC	CASSPSQPANVLTF
TRBV6-1	TRBJ2-2	NA	few	TGTGCCAGCAGTGAAGGAGGGGCGTCCGGGGAGCTGTTTTTT	CASSEGGASGELFF
TRBV14	TRBJ1-1	NA	few	TGTGCCAGCAGCCAAGATGCAGGCCTGAACACTGAAGCTTTCTTT	CASSQDAGLNTEAFF
TRBV25-1	TRBJ2-7	NA	many	TGTGCCAGCAGTACCCTCAAGGCAGAGAGCTCCTACGAGCAGTACTTC	CASSTLKAESSYEQYF
TRBV20-1	TRBJ2-3	NA	many	TGCAGTGCTGGGAGCACTACGGAGGACACAGATACGCAGTATTTT	CSAGSTTEDTDTQYF
TRBV2	TRBJ2-7	NA	many	TGTGCCAGCAGCCGACTAGGCGCGAACGAGCAGTACTTC	CASSRLGANEQYF
TRBV27	TRBJ2-1	NA	many	TGTGCCAGCAGCCGCCTAAGCTCCTACAATGAGCAGTTCTTC	CASSRLSSYNEQFF
TRBV10-3	TRBJ2-5	NA	NA	TGTGCCATCAGTATAGGCGGCCCGCCAGGCTACCAAGAGACCCAGTACTTC	CAISIGGPPGYQETQYF
TRBV28	TRBJ2-7	NA	many	TGTGCCAGCAGCCCTTCCCTCCGCTACGAGCAGTACTTC	CASSPSLRYEQYF
TRBV7-3	TRBJ1-1	NA	many	TGTGCCAGCAGCTTAGGGCCCCTCCGGGGATTAACTGAAGCTTTCTTT	CASSLGPLRGLTEAFF
TRBV29-1	TRBJ2-7	TRBD1	many	TGCAGCGTCAGGACAGGGTCGCACGAGCAGTACTTC	CSVRTGSHEQYF
TRBV6-1	TRBJ1-5	TRBD1	NA	TGTGCCAGCAGCCCGGACAGGGCCTCCACAGCCCAGCATTTT	CASSPDRASTAQHF
TRBV5-1	TRBJ2-7	TRBD1	NA	TGCGCCAGCAGCTTGGCCCACCGGGACAGGGCGTCCTACGAGCAGTACTTC	CASSLAHRDRASYEQYF
TRBV28	TRBJ2-4	TRBD1	NA	TGTGCCAGCGGGGTGAGGGGGCGCGTGACCAAAAACATTCAGTACTTC	CASGVRGRVTKNIQYF
TRBV28	TRBJ1-4	TRBD1	many	TGTGCCACGGGACAGGGGGTTGAAAAACTGTTTTTT	CATGQGVEKLFF
TRBV25-1	TRBJ1-2	TRBD1	few	TGTGCCAGCAGCCCCAGGCGGGTAGAGGACAGGGGGAACTATGGCTACACCTTC	CASSPRRVEDRGNYGYTF
TRBV12-3/TRBV12-4	TRBJ2-1	TRBD2	NA	TGTGCCAGCAGTTCGGCTAGCGGGAGTTTGAATGAGCAGTTCTTC	CASSSASGSLNEQFF
TRBV30	TRBJ2-2	NA	many	TGTGCCTGGGGACCGGGACCCTCCTACGGGGAGCTGTTTTTT	CAWGPGPSYGELFF
TRBV7-9	TRBJ2-5	NA	few	TGTGCCAGCAGCTTCCGCCCGCGGCAAGAGACCCAGTACTTC	CASSFRPRQETQYF
TRBV4-2	TRBJ2-1	TRBD1	many	TGTGCCAGCAGCCAAACCCCCCGGGACAGTTACTACAATGAGCAGTTCTTC	CASSQTPRDSYYNEQFF
TRBV5-1	TRBJ1-1	NA	many	TGCGCCAGCAGCTTGGGGTCAGCCCTAGGCACTGAAGCTTTCTTT	CASSLGSALGTEAFF
TRBV6-1	TRBJ2-7	NA	many	TGTGCCAGCAGTGCGTTCGGGACACCCTACGAGCAGTACTTC	CASSAFGTPYEQYF